A single sample gave rise to the 5 T cell receptor beta chains below, sequenced in a study of blood T cell repertoires in COVID-19. This table comes from immunoSEQ multiplex PCR, and its TCRdb copy is limited to in-frame clones, with some not included. The data contain about 140,000 clones, approximately 80% of them seen just once; the ten biggest clones take up approximately 5.1%. The specimen was PBMCs or T cells enriched from blood (not recorded which). These receptors came from a man aged 65-85 years who had been exposed to COVID-19.

CDR3 amino acids: CASRIISSSYEQYF. The CDR3 DNA sequence: TGCGCCAGCAGAATTATATCCAGCTCCTACGAGCAGTACTTC. J is TRBJ2-7 and V is TRBV5-1; unclear D gene. The V gene lost 5 bases and the J gene lost 0 bases, with 12 bases spanning the gap. The germline gives CDR1 SGHRS, CDR2 YFSETQ. The length of the CDR3 is 14 residues.

The genes are TRBV2 and TRBJ1-5; 7 bases are a match to TRBD1. This CDR3 has 15 residues. J lost 7 bases, V lost 1 base, and 7 bases had no gene match. Germline CDR1 SNHLY, CDR2 FYNNEI. The CDR3 loop reads CASSEVYRGGQPQHF. CDR3 DNA sequence: TGTGCCAGCAGTGAAGTATACAGGGGAGGACAGCCCCAGCATTTT. Supplemented by reference TRBV2 and TRBJ1-5, the full variable domain reads EPEVTQTPSHQVTQMGQEVILRCVPISNHLYFYWYRQILGQKVEFLVSFYNNEISEKSEIFDDQFSVERPDGSNFTLKIRSTKLEDSAMYFCASSEVYRGGQPQHFGDGTRLSIL.

DNA for the CDR3: TGTGCCAGCTCACCGGGGACACGGGCCGGGGAAGCTTTCTTT. It encodes CASSPGTRAGEAFF. The chain has TRBV18 and TRBJ1-1; possibly TRBD1 for D (6 bases). The CDR3 has 14 residues. In germline, CDR1 is KGHSH, CDR2 LQKENI. The germline V and J ends were trimmed by 3 bases and 8 bases, with 16 bases remaining between them.

The J gene is TRBJ1-1, the V gene TRBV19; 7 nucleotides agree with TRBD1. CDR1 LNHDA and CDR2 SQIVND come from the germline V gene (reference sequence). CDR3 length: 15 amino acids. The J segment lost 4 bases and the V segment lost 5 bases, leaving 10 bases of the junction unmatched. Here the CDR3 reads CASSGADRAGTEAFF. The CDR3 DNA follows: TGTGCCAGTAGTGGGGCTGACAGGGCGGGCACTGAAGCTTTCTTT.

The table lists this clone with a count of one. This sample also contains other DNA sequences that code for the same CDR3. The rearrangement joins TRBV6-2 or TRBV6-3 to TRBJ1-5, with D possibly TRBD1 on 5 matching bases. The V end was cut by 2 bases, the J end by 1 base, with 6 bases between. Germline CDR1 is MNHEY and CDR2 is SVGEGT. The CDR3 sequence is 14 residues long. The CDR3 region is CASSYGGSNQPQHF. Here the CDR3 DNA reads TGTGCCAGCAGTTACGGGGGGAGCAATCAGCCCCAGCATTTT.